This T cell receptor (beta chain) appears in the sequencing data of a study of T cells in Graves' hyperthyroidism and ophthalmopathy (dated by TCRdb to about 2019). General notes on the study: Peripheral blood was sampled at the time of initial diagnosis, prior to any treatment. To identify TCR V-J signatures that set the groups apart, the researchers used a discovery cohort of about a hundred patients, made up of around 40 with Graves' ophthalmopathy and 57 with stable Graves' hyperthyroidism. Prospective prediction of ophthalmopathy was tested in an independent validation cohort consisting of 18 to 20 hyperthyroidism patients and approximately 16 patients who later progressed to ophthalmopathy. The roughly 90 discovery patients were divided at random into training and test sets in a 7:3 ratio. The study also compared thyroid tissue and blood T-cell repertoires from more than 5 Graves' hyperthyroidism patients. After sampling, hyperthyroidism patients received methimazole starting at 30 mg daily, and ophthalmopathy patients received high-dose intravenous methylprednisolone. TCR Vbeta CDR3 sequencing of 140 or so peripheral blood samples (about 45 ophthalmopathy, about 80 hyperthyroidism and approximately 17 progressor patients) is reported in the paper. What the research found in general, with its limitations: During validation, the model predicted progression to ophthalmopathy a median of around six months ahead of onset, with more than 60% sensitivity and 72% to 80% specificity. A 13 V-J signature model separated ophthalmopathy from stable hyperthyroidism, with 87.88% sensitivity and 81.08% specificity in cross-validation and 80%/75% in testing. Sample size was not statistically predetermined, and investigators were not blinded to group allocation. Blood samples also contained most of the expanded thyroid clonotypes (frequency above 0.001), which suggests that blood repertoires may reflect thyroid immune responses.

This clonotype has at least ten counts. Its binding antigen is unknown. No qualities accompany the bases; no much larger clone lies one base away. Hyperthyroidism patients were newly diagnosed, had a disease duration of under 2 months, and were aged 18 to 65 years. Patients with uncontrolled infections, other autoimmune diseases, pregnancy or lactation were excluded. Clinical symptoms, serum thyroxine and TRAb, thyroid ultrasound, and orbital computed tomography formed the basis for the diagnoses. Blood from progressor patients was collected at the time of first diagnosis with hyperthyroidism, before any ophthalmopathy symptoms had appeared. PBMCs were separated from roughly 10 ml of fresh peripheral blood using Ficoll-Paque density gradient centrifugation. Progressor patients were first diagnosed with Graves' hyperthyroidism and then developed ophthalmopathy during follow-up. Total RNA was extracted using Trizol reagent, and RNA quality was assessed on an Agilent 2100 Bioanalyzer.

Relative to germline, V is missing 1 base and J is missing 10 bases, with 10 bases of the junction outside any gene match. The germline V gene (reference sequence) sets CDR1 to DFQATT and CDR2 to SNEGSKA. The CDR3 sequence holds 14 residues, the cysteine and phenylalanine included. Just the 42-base CDR3 DNA is kept, in frame starting at base 1. Amplification of TCR beta CDR3 regions was carried out from RNA transcripts. For the first round of RT-PCR on the TCR CDR3, the HTBI primer set was used together with the Qiagen OneStep RT-PCR kit. Libraries were constructed in a second round of multiplex PCR, after which size selection and purification were performed. The libraries were sequenced on an Illumina HiSeq2000 using paired-end 100 bp reads. As for the authors' bioinformatics: Raw data were processed with SOAPnuke, discarding reads with adapters, uncalled bases, mean Phred below 15, or no exact constant-primer or identifier match. COPE v1.2.5 was used to merge the high-quality paired reads, and each unique nucleotide sequence was defined as a clonotype. Clonotypes were aligned to IMGT TRBV, TRBD and TRBJ reference segments using MiTCR v1.1. Analysis was restricted to V-J combinations with a frequency above 0.0001, which covered 98% to 99.2% of repertoires. A TCS score was defined as the ratio of F50 (clonal expansion) to E x V (chaos), with BLOSUM62-based TCRdist applied between CDR3 peptides within each V-J. Welch's t-statistics and random forest reduced roughly 540 V-J features to 13, which were used in a naive Bayes classifier (R e1071). Clones were called with MiXCR by TCRdb after fastp trimmed the public reads at Q25, and only in-frame beta chains were retained. When rows share a CDR3 protein, they turn into one entry using the most common DNA and genes. Clone size and V and J calls follow TCRdb, not the original study. Within this sample are 250,000 or so distinct CDR3 sequences, with roughly 15% of them counted one time only. The ten largest account for around 30% of the sample.

This clonotype originated in a woman between 50 and 59 years old with Graves' hyperthyroidism that later progressed to Graves' ophthalmopathy. Sequenced sample: blood. This chain joins TRBV20-1 to TRBJ2-1, with 7 central nucleotides matching TRBD2. The CDR3 region reads CSARVEGGPGEQFF. The nucleotide sequence reads TGCAGTGCTAGAGTGGAGGGAGGGCCCGGGGAGCAGTTCTTC.